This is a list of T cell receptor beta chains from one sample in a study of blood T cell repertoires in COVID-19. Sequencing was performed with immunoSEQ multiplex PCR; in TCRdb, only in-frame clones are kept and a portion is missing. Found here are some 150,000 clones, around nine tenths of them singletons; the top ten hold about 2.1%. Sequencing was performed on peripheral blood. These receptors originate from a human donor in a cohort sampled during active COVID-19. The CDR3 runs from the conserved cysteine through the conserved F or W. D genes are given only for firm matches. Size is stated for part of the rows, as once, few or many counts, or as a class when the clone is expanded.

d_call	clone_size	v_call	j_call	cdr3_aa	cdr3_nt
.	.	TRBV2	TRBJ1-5	CASSITGGNNQPQHF	TGTGCCAGCAGCATTACAGGAGGGAACAATCAGCCCCAGCATTTT
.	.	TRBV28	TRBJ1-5	CASSSPGGGGYSNQPQHF	TGTGCCAGCAGTTCCCCGGGAGGTGGAGGGTATAGCAATCAGCCCCAGCATTTT
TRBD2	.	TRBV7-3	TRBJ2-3	CASSLGLAGGTDTQYF	TGTGCCAGCAGCCTAGGACTAGCGGGGGGTACAGATACGCAGTATTTT
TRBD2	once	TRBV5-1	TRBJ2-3	CASSFETSDTDTQYF	TGCGCCAGCAGCTTTGAAACTAGCGACACAGATACGCAGTATTTT
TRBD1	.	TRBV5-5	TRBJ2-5	CASSLGLGQGALSSETQYF	TGTGCCAGCAGCTTGGGCCTCGGACAGGGGGCTTTATCTTCAGAGACCCAGTACTTC
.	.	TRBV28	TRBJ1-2	CASSLSGRGYTF	TGTGCCAGCAGTTTAAGTGGGAGAGGCTACACCTTC
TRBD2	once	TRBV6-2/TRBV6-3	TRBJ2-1	CASSWSGLAGLREQFF	TGTGCCAGCAGTTGGAGTGGACTAGCGGGCCTCCGTGAGCAGTTCTTC
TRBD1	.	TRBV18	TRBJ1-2	CASSPPGQGHSYTF	TGTGCCAGCTCACCACCGGGACAGGGGCATAGCTACACCTTC
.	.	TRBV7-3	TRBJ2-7	CASSPRVGNSYEQYF	TGTGCCAGCAGCCCCCGCGTCGGGAACTCCTACGAGCAGTACTTC
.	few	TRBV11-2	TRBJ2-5	CASSLRTGIQETQYF	TGTGCCAGCAGCTTACGGACTGGCATCCAAGAGACCCAGTACTTC
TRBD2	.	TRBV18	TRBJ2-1	CASSPRAGGPHNEQFF	TGTGCCAGCTCACCCAGGGCGGGGGGGCCCCACAATGAGCAGTTCTTC
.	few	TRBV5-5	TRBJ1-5	CASSLAGGILNQPQHF	TGTGCCAGCAGCTTGGCGGGGGGTATACTCAATCAGCCCCAGCATTTT
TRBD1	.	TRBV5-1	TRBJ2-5	CASSLDQDRQETQYF	TGCGCCAGCAGCTTGGATCAGGACAGGCAAGAGACCCAGTACTTC
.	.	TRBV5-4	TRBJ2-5	CASSLNSGFKETQYF	TGTGCCAGCAGCTTAAATTCGGGATTTAAAGAGACCCAGTACTTC
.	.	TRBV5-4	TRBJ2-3	CASSPGGTSTDTQYF	TGTGCCAGCAGCCCGGGTGGGACTAGCACAGATACGCAGTATTTT
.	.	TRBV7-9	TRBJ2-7	CASSSHSGRAYEQYF	TGTGCCAGCAGCTCCCATAGCGGAAGAGCCTACGAGCAGTACTTC
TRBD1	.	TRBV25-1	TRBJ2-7	CASSEWTGGYEQYF	TGTGCCAGCAGTGAATGGACAGGGGGCTACGAGCAGTACTTC
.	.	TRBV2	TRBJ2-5	CASTPHYQQETQYF	TGTGCCAGCACCCCGCACTACCAGCAAGAGACCCAGTACTTC
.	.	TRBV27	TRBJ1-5	CASSLLGRPNQPQHF	TGTGCCAGCAGTCTCCTTGGGAGGCCGAATCAGCCCCAGCATTTT
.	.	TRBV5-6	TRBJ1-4	CASSLAAGRKKLFF	TGTGCCAGCAGCTTGGCGGCAGGGAGGAAAAAACTGTTTTTT
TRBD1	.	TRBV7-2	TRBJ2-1	CASNLGGLADNEQFF	TGTGCCAGCAACCTAGGGGGCTTGGCGGACAATGAGCAGTTCTTC
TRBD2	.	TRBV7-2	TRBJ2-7	CASSPGTSASYEQYF	TGTGCCAGCAGCCCCGGGACTAGCGCATCCTACGAGCAGTACTTC
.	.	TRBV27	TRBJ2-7	CASKPRATYEQYF	TGTGCCAGTAAACCTCGCGCGACCTACGAGCAGTACTTC
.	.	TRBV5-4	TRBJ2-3	CASKEAHKSDTQYF	TGTGCCAGCAAAGAGGCACACAAGTCAGATACGCAGTATTTT
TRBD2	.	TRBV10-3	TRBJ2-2	CAISDAGDTGELFF	TGTGCCATCAGTGATGCGGGGGACACCGGGGAGCTGTTTTTT
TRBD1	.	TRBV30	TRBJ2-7	CAWRMDRGTYEQYF	TGTGCCTGGAGGATGGACAGGGGGACATACGAGCAGTACTTC
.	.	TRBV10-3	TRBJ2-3	CAISPQGGTDTQYF	TGTGCCATCAGTCCTCAGGGAGGTACAGATACGCAGTATTTT
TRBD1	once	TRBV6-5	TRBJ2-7	CASRTGQGDPYEQYF	TGTGCCAGCAGAACCGGACAGGGGGACCCATACGAGCAGTACTTC
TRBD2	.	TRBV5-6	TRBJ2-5	CASSQSGGAGETQYF	TGTGCCAGCAGCCAAAGCGGGGGGGCCGGTGAGACCCAGTACTTC
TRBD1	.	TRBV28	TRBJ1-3	CASSLYDRDYPPNTIYF	TGTGCCAGCAGTTTATATGACAGGGATTATCCCCCAAACACCATATATTTT
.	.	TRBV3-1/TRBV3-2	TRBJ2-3	CASRYAGATDTQYF	TGTGCCAGCAGGTACGCGGGGGCGACAGATACGCAGTATTTT
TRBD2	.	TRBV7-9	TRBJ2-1	CASSPDLADNEQFF	TGTGCCAGCAGCCCCGATCTAGCGGACAATGAGCAGTTCTTC
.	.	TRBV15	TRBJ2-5	CATSRAPRETQYF	TGTGCCACCAGCAGAGCCCCCCGGGAGACCCAGTACTTC
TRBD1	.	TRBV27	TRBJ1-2	CASSLLGVGEGARYGYTF	TGTGCCAGCAGTTTACTAGGGGTTGGTGAGGGGGCGCGATATGGCTACACCTTC
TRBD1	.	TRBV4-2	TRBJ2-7	CASSRAPFGQGIRSLSYEQYF	TGTGCCAGCAGCCGCGCCCCTTTCGGACAGGGAATTCGATCTTTATCCTACGAGCAGTACTTC
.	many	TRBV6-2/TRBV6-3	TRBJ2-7	CASSFLSYEQYF	TGTGCCAGCAGTTTCCTATCCTACGAGCAGTACTTC
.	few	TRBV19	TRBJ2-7	CASSAGDRYEQYF	TGTGCCAGTAGTGCAGGGGATAGGTACGAGCAGTACTTC
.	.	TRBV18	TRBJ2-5	CASSQETQRETQYF	TGTGCCAGCTCACAGGAGACTCAACGAGAGACCCAGTACTTC
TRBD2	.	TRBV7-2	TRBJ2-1	CASRLAVSSYNEQFF	TGTGCCAGCAGACTAGCGGTTAGCTCCTACAATGAGCAGTTCTTC
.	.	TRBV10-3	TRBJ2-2	CATANPPDIATGELFF	TGTGCCACCGCCAACCCCCCGGACATCGCCACCGGGGAGCTGTTTTTT
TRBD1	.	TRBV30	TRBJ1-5	CAWSGQGGGQPQHF	TGTGCCTGGAGTGGACAGGGAGGAGGTCAGCCCCAGCATTTT
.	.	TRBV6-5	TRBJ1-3	CASHSSGNTIYF	TGTGCCAGCCACAGCTCTGGAAACACCATATATTTT
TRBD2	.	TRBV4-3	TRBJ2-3	CASSQAWTSGSTDTQYF	TGCGCCAGCAGCCAAGCGTGGACTAGCGGGAGTACAGATACGCAGTATTTT
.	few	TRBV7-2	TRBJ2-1	CASSIPRGLSSYNEQFF	TGTGCCAGCAGCATACCCCGGGGGTTAAGCTCCTACAATGAGCAGTTCTTC
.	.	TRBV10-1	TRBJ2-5	CASSEGGSAGQQETQYF	TGCGCCAGCAGTGAGGGGGGGAGTGCGGGGCAGCAAGAGACCCAGTACTTC
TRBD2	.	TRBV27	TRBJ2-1	CASSLNRGGAYNEQFF	TGTGCCAGCAGTTTAAACCGCGGGGGGGCCTACAATGAGCAGTTCTTC
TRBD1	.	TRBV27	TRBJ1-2	CASSPWTGGPHGYTF	TGTGCCAGCAGTCCATGGACAGGGGGTCCCCATGGCTACACCTTC
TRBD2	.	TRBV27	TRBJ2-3	CASRRPWTSGSTDTQYF	TGTGCCAGCAGAAGGCCCTGGACTAGCGGGAGCACAGATACGCAGTATTTT
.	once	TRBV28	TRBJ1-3	CASSSQGVHTIYF	TGTGCCAGCAGTTCCCAAGGGGTCCACACCATATATTTT
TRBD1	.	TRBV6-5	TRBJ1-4	CASSYSGTGTEKLFF	TGTGCCAGCAGTTACTCGGGGACAGGGACTGAAAAACTGTTTTTT
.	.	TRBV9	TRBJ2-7	CASSVGSGFEQYF	TGTGCCAGCAGCGTAGGGTCGGGGTTCGAGCAGTACTTC
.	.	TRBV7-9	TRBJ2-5	CASTTPQQVDQYF	TGTGCCAGCACCACCCCTCAACAGGTAGACCAGTACTTC
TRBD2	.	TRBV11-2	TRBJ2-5	CASSFRTSGSKETQYF	TGTGCCAGCAGCTTCCGGACTAGCGGGAGTAAAGAGACCCAGTACTTC